The 8 T cell receptor beta chains listed next were all sequenced from one sample in a study of T cells after yellow fever vaccination. TCRdb passed the 5' RACE reads through MiXCR, listing each CDR3 protein once. The table records some 350,000 distinct CDR3 sequences, approximately 4% of them present only once. Material: PBMCs, obtained 5 days after the yellow fever booster vaccination. These receptors were obtained from a man between 18 and 35 years old who received the YFV17D yellow fever vaccine.

This clonotype occurred a few times. CDR3 sequence: CASSSVPRGGSYEQYF. The CDR3 DNA is TGCGCCAGCAGCTCAGTTCCCCGCGGGGGGTCCTACGAGCAGTACTTC. V gene TRBV5-1 combines with J gene TRBJ2-7, with 8 bases matching TRBD2. Trimming took 3 bases from V and 1 from J; bases not matched to a gene: 9. CDR1 is SGHRS and CDR2 is YFSETQ in the germline V gene. CDR3 length: 16 residues.

This clonotype was seen more than once but under ten times. V gene TRBV7-6 combines with J gene TRBJ2-6; D unresolved. Trimming removed 4 bases at V and 0 bases at J, with 10 bases between. Germline values: CDR1 SGHVS, CDR2 FNYEAQ. The length of the CDR3 is 16 residues. The CDR3, as DNA: TGTGCCAGCAGCTCCCCGTGGAGCTCTGGGGCCAACGTCCTGACTTTC. This sequence encodes CASSSPWSSGANVLTF.

In its sample, this clonotype was seen many times. This chain connects TRBV7-8 to TRBJ1-2; 8 bases map to TRBD1. After removal of 4 bases from V and 8 bases from J, the junction contained 6 bases not matched to a gene. CDR3 size: 13 residues. Germline V gene lookup returns CDR1 SGHVS and CDR2 FQNEAQ. The CDR3: CASSSRTGQGYTF. The CDR3 DNA sequence: TGTGCCAGCAGCTCTAGGACAGGGCAGGGCTACACCTTC.

This clonotype was observed at least ten times. The chain uses TRBV5-1 and TRBJ1-2, with 7 nucleotides matching TRBD1. Germline loops: CDR1 SGHRS, CDR2 YFSETQ. This CDR3 is 16 amino acids long. The V gene end was trimmed by 4 bases and the J gene end by 1 base; junction bases not matched to a gene: 10. CDR3 region: CASSRGQVDLNYGYTF. For the CDR3, the DNA is TGCGCCAGCAGCCGCGGACAGGTAGACCTTAACTATGGCTACACCTTC.

This clonotype came up a few times. The chain is built from TRBV2 and TRBJ2-7; 8 bases map to TRBD1. Per germline, CDR1 SNHLY and CDR2 FYNNEI. Germline trimming cut 3 bases from V and 4 bases from J; bases unmatched to any gene: 17. The CDR3 is 18 amino acids. This CDR3 reads CASSEGQVPLSVGYEQYV. The CDR3 region has the DNA TGTGCCAGCAGTGAGGGACAGGTTCCCCTGTCCGTGGGGTACGAGCAGTACGTC.

The genes are TRBV4-2 and TRBJ1-1; D is uncertain. Germline V gene sequence: CDR1 LGHNA, CDR2 YNFKEQ. Trimming shortened V by 1 base and J by 4 bases, and 7 bases separated the two germline ends. CDR3 length equals 13 residues. The CDR3 protein is CASSQATGTEAFF. DNA of the CDR3: TGTGCCAGCAGCCAAGCCACGGGCACTGAAGCTTTCTTT.

This chain joins TRBV18 and TRBJ2-3, with a weak D call TRBD1 (6 bases). Germline V lookup: CDR1 KGHSH, CDR2 LQKENI. CDR3 length: 11 residues. V lost 6 bases and J lost 14, with 15 bases in between. This chain's CDR3 is CASSTGGVSYF. DNA for the CDR3: TGTGCCAGCTCGACAGGAGGCGTATCGTATTTT.

The J gene is TRBJ1-1, the V gene TRBV19, with D uncertain. Germline assignment: CDR1 LNHDA and CDR2 SQIVND (reference sequence). Trimming left V 8 bases short and J 4 bases short, with 17 bases between. The CDR3 consists of 14 residues. CDR3 sequence (DNA): TGTGCCAGTGGCGAACACAGTGCGGGCACTGAAGCTTTCTTT. It specifies CASGEHSAGTEAFF.